The 22 T cell receptor beta chains below were found in one sample sequenced in a study of cytomegalovirus exposure and HLA in healthy donors. The PCR was carried out with 60 Vbeta primers and 13 Jbeta primers. Clones were sequenced by immunoSEQ multiplex PCR, and TCRdb holds only the in-frame ones, with some missing. The sample records some 110,000 clones, around 75% being singletons. Specimen: PBMCs. These TCRs come from a young man in good health and CMV-seronegative.

The rearrangement uses TRBV5-1 and TRBJ2-3; tentatively, D is TRBD2 (5 bases). This CDR3 has 15 amino acids. V lost 4 bases, J lost 2 bases, and 14 bases lay in between. Germline V gene sequence: CDR1 SGHRS, CDR2 YFSETQ. CDR3 protein: CASSRAGDTTDTQYF. DNA for the CDR3: TGCGCCAGCAGCCGGGCCGGGGATACCACAGATACGCAGTATTTT.

The J gene is TRBJ2-1, the V gene TRBV9; 12 bases align to TRBD2. The CDR3 extends over 14 amino acids. Germline-derived CDR1 and CDR2 are SGDLS and YYNGEE. V lost 3 bases to trimming and J lost 6 bases; unmatched junction nucleotides: 1. The CDR3: CASSETSGSNEQFF. The CDR3 DNA sequence: TGTGCCAGCAGCGAGACTAGCGGGAGCAATGAGCAGTTCTTC.

This rearrangement joins TRBV5-4 to TRBJ2-2, with D perhaps TRBD1 (6 bases). Germline V CDR1 and CDR2: SGHNT, YYREEE (reference sequence). There are 14 residues in the CDR3. Trimming took off 4 bases at V and 4 bases at J, with 11 bases between the two ends. The CDR3 loop is CASSLDSPTGELFF. The CDR3 coding sequence is TGTGCCAGCAGCCTGGACAGTCCCACCGGGGAGCTGTTTTTT.

This clone was seen just once. CDR3 DNA sequence: TGTGCCAGCAGCTTAGGGCAAGGCGGGAGTAGGGGGAATGAGCAGTTCTTC. Translating gives CASSLGQGGSRGNEQFF. This sequence joins TRBV7-9 and TRBJ2-1, with a possible D match to TRBD2 (7 bases). This CDR3 is built from 17 residues. Germline assignment: CDR1 SEHNR and CDR2 FQNEAQ (reference sequence). Between the trimmed V and J ends, which lost 1 base and 7 bases, there was a span of 20 bases.

The rearrangement joins TRBV5-5 to TRBJ2-7, with 9 bases aligning to TRBD1. Trimming at V came to 0 bases and at J to 2 bases, leaving 3 bases not matched to a gene. The CDR3 covers 15 residues. Germline V gene lookup returns CDR1 SGHKS and CDR2 YYEKEE (reference sequence). CDR3 in amino acids: CASSLEDRGTYEQYF. CDR3 DNA: TGTGCCAGCAGCTTGGAGGACAGGGGAACCTACGAGCAGTACTTC.

The rearrangement joins TRBV18 to TRBJ2-3; D call uncertain. The CDR3 has 15 amino acids. V dropped 4 bases and J dropped 0 bases, with 11 bases sitting between them. CDR1 and CDR2 (germline): KGHSH, LQKENI. The CDR3 is CASSQTATSTDTQYF. In DNA, the CDR3 is TGTGCCAGCTCACAGACCGCGACTAGCACAGATACGCAGTATTTT.

The J gene is TRBJ2-4, the V gene TRBV19; D is possibly TRBD1 (5 bases). Trimming removed 5 bases at V and 0 bases at J, with 11 bases between. CDR3 length equals 15 residues. Germline V gene sequence: CDR1 LNHDA, CDR2 SQIVND (reference sequence). The CDR3 nucleotides read TGTGCCAGTAGTCCACGACAGCTAGCCAAAAACATTCAGTACTTC. Its protein is CASSPRQLAKNIQYF. Full variable domain (missing parts from reference TRBV19 and TRBJ2-4): DGGITQSPKYLFRKEGQNVTLSCEQNLNHDAMYWYRQDPGQGLRLIYYSQIVNDFQKGDIAEGYSVSREKKESFPLTVTSAQKNPTAFYLCASSPRQLAKNIQYFGAGTRLSVL.

CDR3 nucleotides: TGTGCCAGCAGCTTACTTTCCCCCACTGGCAATGAGCAGTTCTTC. Translated: CASSLLSPTGNEQFF. The rearrangement uses TRBV7-9 and TRBJ2-1, with D uncertain. The CDR3 runs to 15 residues. V lost 2 bases and J 6 bases, leaving 14 bases between the germline ends. Germline V gene data show CDR1 as SEHNR and CDR2 as FQNEAQ (reference sequence).

This chain links TRBV10-3 with TRBJ1-2; D is possibly TRBD1 (5 bases). The CDR3 covers 14 residues. CDR1 is ENHRY and CDR2 is SYGVKD in the germline V gene. V lost 6 bases, J lost 0 bases, and 11 bases lay in between. The CDR3 here is CAISESTANYGYTF. In nucleotides, the CDR3 is TGTGCCATCAGCGAATCGACAGCTAACTATGGCTACACCTTC.

V usage is TRBV7-8 and J usage is TRBJ1-5; TRBD1 agrees at 7 bases. The CDR3 is 16 residues long. Trimming cost V 3 bases and J 0 bases; bases outside gene matches: 5. CDR1 SGHVS and CDR2 FQNEAQ come from the germline V gene. The CDR3 nucleotides are TGTGCCAGCAGCTTGGAGGGACAGTATAGCAATCAGCCCCAGCATTTT. It is translated as CASSLEGQYSNQPQHF.

J is TRBJ2-1 and V is TRBV5-1, with 8 bases fitting TRBD2. Germline V gene sequence: CDR1 SGHRS, CDR2 YFSETQ. J gave up 4 bases and V 0 bases, and 3 bases lay outside the gene matches. This CDR3 contains 15 residues. CDR3: CASSLVVAGYNEQFF. The CDR3 DNA is TGCGCCAGCAGCTTGGTTGTAGCGGGATACAATGAGCAGTTCTTC.

The chain couples TRBV5-1 to TRBJ1-4; D gene ambiguous. Per germline, CDR1 SGHRS and CDR2 YFSETQ. With 4 bases removed from V and 0 bases from J, the gap between germline ends came to 16 bases. This CDR3 contains 17 residues. In DNA form, the CDR3 reads TGCGCCAGCAGCCCGTCCGGAAGGCAGGCAACTAATGAAAAACTGTTTTTT. Translated, it gives CASSPSGRQATNEKLFF.

The chain combines TRBV7-2 with TRBJ1-4; perhaps TRBD1 as D (6 bases). The CDR3 runs to 13 residues. Germline-derived CDR1 and CDR2 are SGHTA and FQGNSA. V lost 4 bases and J lost 5, with 8 bases in between. The CDR3 loop reads CASSSDRNEKLFF. In DNA, the CDR3 is TGTGCCAGCAGCTCGGACAGAAATGAAAAACTGTTTTTT.

V gene TRBV6-5 combines with J gene TRBJ1-5; 10 nucleotides align to TRBD1. Germline V gene lookup returns CDR1 MNHEY and CDR2 SVGAGI. V lost 4 bases and J lost 5; bases outside the gene matches: 5. The CDR3 loop spans 15 amino acids. The CDR3: CASSFSGTGDQPQHF. Here the CDR3 DNA reads TGTGCCAGCAGTTTCTCCGGGACAGGGGATCAGCCCCAGCATTTT.

The chain joins TRBV7-6 to TRBJ2-5; TRBD2 matches 9 bases. The CDR3 runs to 14 residues. Germline V lookup: CDR1 SGHVS, CDR2 FNYEAQ. The V and J ends lost 5 bases and 3 bases, in that order; junction bases with no gene match: 4. As DNA, the CDR3 is TGTGCCAGCAGCCCCGGGACTAGCAAAGAGACCCAGTACTTC. Its translation: CASSPGTSKETQYF.

This sequence joins TRBV2 and TRBJ1-2; no clear D gene. The CDR3 consists of 15 residues. With 0 bases removed from V and 2 bases from J, the gap between germline ends came to 10 bases. Germline loops: CDR1 SNHLY, CDR2 FYNNEI. DNA of the CDR3: TGTGCCAGCAGTGAAGCGCGAGGGTTAAACTATGGCTACACCTTC. Its translation is CASSEARGLNYGYTF.

The chain employs TRBV4-1 and TRBJ2-5; no clear D. With the DNA end fitting TRBJ2-7 better, the J assignment may be wrong. CDR3 length: 12 residues. Germline V gives CDR1 MGHRA, CDR2 YSYEKL. As DNA, the CDR3 is TGCGCCAGCAGCCAAGGAAGTTTCGAGCAGTACTTC. This sequence encodes CASSQGSFEQYF.

CDR3 region: CASSLRQGTGNTIYF. The CDR3 DNA is TGTGCCAGCAGCTTACGACAGGGAACTGGAAACACCATATATTTT. The chain is built from TRBV7-9 and TRBJ1-3; 7 nucleotides match TRBD1. Losses at the gene ends were 2 bases for V and 2 bases for J; bases not matched to a gene: 3. CDR1 and CDR2 from the germline V gene are SEHNR and FQNEAQ (reference sequence). The CDR3 loop spans 15 amino acids.

This clone was detected many times. The junction does not match germline at one end; this may be a read error. CDR3 in amino acids: CASSSDRRPYF. CDR3 in DNA: TGTGCCAGCAGCTCAGACAGACGACCATACTTC. This chain links TRBV7-2 with TRBJ1-2; D possibly corresponds to TRBD1 (5 bases). Germline assignment: CDR1 SGHTA and CDR2 FQGNSA. The CDR3 contains 11 residues.

The V and J genes are TRBV9 and TRBJ1-2; D is uncertain. Germline CDR1 reads SGDLS; CDR2 reads YYNGEE. CDR3 length: 16 residues. The V end lost 0 bases, the J end lost 0 bases, and 12 bases lay between the germline ends. CDR3 sequence reads: CASSVGGGLANYGYTF. The CDR3 DNA follows: TGTGCCAGCAGCGTAGGTGGCGGCCTAGCTAACTATGGCTACACCTTC.

The chain combines TRBV30 with TRBJ1-4; D is perhaps TRBD1 (6 bases). Germline V CDR1 and CDR2: GTSNPN, SVGIG (reference sequence). The CDR3 runs to 15 residues. The V gene lost 0 bases and the J gene lost 7 bases, with 15 bases spanning the gap. CDR3 sequence reads: CAWSVVGAGGEKLFF. Here the CDR3 DNA reads TGTGCCTGGAGTGTTGTGGGGGCGGGTGGTGAAAAACTGTTTTTT.

The chain employs TRBV5-1 and TRBJ2-5; tentatively, D is TRBD1 (6 bases). V was cut by 0 bases and J by 4 bases, with 7 bases left in between. CDR1 SGHRS and CDR2 YFSETQ come from the germline V gene. This CDR3 comprises 13 residues. The CDR3 sequence is CASSLDRAETQYF. The CDR3 DNA is TGCGCCAGCAGCTTGGACAGGGCAGAGACCCAGTACTTC. The full variable domain, in which reference TRBV5-1 and TRBJ2-5 provide the parts outside the CDR3, is KAGVTQTPRYLIKTRGQQVTLSCSPISGHRSVSWYQQTPGQGLQFLFEYFSETQRNKGNFPGRFSGRQFSNSRSEMNVSTLELGDSALYLCASSLDRAETQYFGPGTRLLVL.